The 23 T cell receptor beta chains in this list originate from one sample, sequenced in a study of identical twins. TCRdb called the 5' RACE reads again in MiXCR, with one record for every CDR3 protein. Here the sample spans about 240,000 distinct CDR3 sequences, more than 9% being singletons. The sequenced sample was memory T cells sorted from blood. The receptor set was obtained from a man aged 45-65 years in good health.

This clonotype was counted a few times. This sequence joins TRBV7-6 and TRBJ2-1; no clear D gene. Germline V gene sequence: CDR1 SGHVS, CDR2 FNYEAQ. The CDR3 consists of 14 residues. Deletions cut 4 bases from V and 8 bases from J, with 15 bases between. Written as DNA, the CDR3 is TGTGCCAGCAGCTCCCCCTCTGGTGGCGATGAGCAGTTCTTC. Translating it yields CASSSPSGGDEQFF.

CDR3 coding DNA: TGTGCCAGCAGTTTATCCACTACTCCCTACGAGCAGTACTTC. Amino acids: CASSLSTTPYEQYF. The V gene is TRBV27, the J gene TRBJ2-7, with D unresolved. Germline assignment: CDR1 MNHEY and CDR2 SMNVEV (reference sequence). V shed 0 bases and J shed 2 bases, with 8 bases lying between them. The CDR3 sequence is 14 residues long.

The chain recombines TRBV12-3 or TRBV12-4 with TRBJ1-1; 8 bases agree with TRBD1. CDR3 size: 14 residues. V was pared by 6 bases and J by 7 bases, with 10 bases of the junction left unmatched. The CDR3 loop reads CASSPGQGGGEAFF. The CDR3 DNA reads TGTGCCAGCAGCCCCGGACAGGGAGGAGGTGAAGCTTTCTTT.

This clonotype came up many times. V usage is TRBV24-1 and J usage is TRBJ2-2; maybe TRBD1 (5 bases). The germline V gene has CDR1 KGHDR and CDR2 SFDVKD. CDR3 size: 15 residues. The V gene lost 7 bases and the J gene lost 0 bases, with 11 bases spanning the gap. For the CDR3, the DNA is TGTGCCACCAGCGTACAGGAAGCGAACACCGGGGAGCTGTTTTTT. It is translated as CATSVQEANTGELFF.

V and J are TRBV20-1 and TRBJ1-2, with TRBD1 identical over 8 bases. The CDR3 has 15 amino acids. Unmatched junction bases numbered 15, after V lost 6 bases and J lost 6 bases. Germline loops: CDR1 DFQATT, CDR2 SNEGSKA (reference sequence). The CDR3 here is CSAPFRGQERNGYTF. In DNA, the CDR3 is TGCAGTGCCCCTTTCCGGGGACAGGAGAGGAATGGCTACACCTTC.

The genes are TRBV6-6 and TRBJ2-7; 8 nucleotides agree with TRBD1. The germline gives CDR1 MNHNY, CDR2 SVGAGI (reference sequence). The CDR3 covers 13 residues. After removal of 5 bases from V and 2 bases from J, the junction contained 2 bases not matched to a gene. The CDR3 sequence: CASSNRGAYEQYF. The CDR3 DNA sequence: TGTGCCAGCAGTAACAGGGGGGCCTACGAGCAGTACTTC.

Many counts were recorded for this clonotype. V is TRBV28 and J is TRBJ2-1; 10 nucleotides align to TRBD2. V was clipped by 4 bases and J by 8 bases; unmatched bases: 14. CDR3 length: 17 amino acids. CDR1 and CDR2 from the germline V gene are MDHEN and SYDVKM. The CDR3 region is CASSWLAGATRSDEQFF. The CDR3 DNA sequence: TGTGCCAGCAGTTGGCTAGCGGGAGCCACTAGGAGCGATGAGCAGTTCTTC.

This clonotype was observed at least ten times. The chain employs TRBV6-1 and TRBJ2-5; 13 bases fit TRBD2. The V gene's germline CDR1 is MNHNS and CDR2 SASEGT. The CDR3 covers 15 residues. The V gene end was trimmed by 7 bases and the J gene end by 5 bases; junction bases not matched to a gene: 7. The CDR3 loop reads CASNSLAGGWETQYF. The CDR3 DNA follows: TGTGCCAGCAACTCACTAGCGGGAGGGTGGGAGACCCAGTACTTC.

The chain joins TRBV14 to TRBJ2-3; possibly TRBD1 for D (5 bases). Trimming shortened V by 0 bases and J by 6 bases, and 19 bases separated the two germline ends. The germline V gene encodes CDR1 SGHDN and CDR2 FVKESK. The CDR3 spans 17 residues. DNA for the CDR3: TGTGCCAGCAGCCAAGATTTAGGGGCCGGGCAAGGGGATACGCAGTATTTT. Protein product: CASSQDLGAGQGDTQYF.

This clonotype was found many times. The rearrangement joins TRBV7-9 to TRBJ1-3; D is possibly TRBD1 (6 bases). Germline CDR1 reads SEHNR; CDR2 reads FQNEAQ (reference sequence). V was pared by 1 base and J by 3 bases, with 7 bases between. This CDR3 is built from 14 residues. In DNA, the CDR3 is TGTGCCAGCAGCTTAGAGGGGGTTGGAAACACCATATATTTT. Translated: CASSLEGVGNTIYF.

The chain links TRBV27 to TRBJ2-1; weak D call: TRBD1 (6 bases). Trimming removed 2 bases from V and 8 bases from J, with 10 bases in between. The CDR3 length is 13 residues. Germline lookup yields CDR1 MNHEY and CDR2 SMNVEV (reference sequence). CDR3 amino acids: CASSLTGQDEQFF. CDR3 bases: TGTGCCAGCAGTTTAACAGGGCAGGATGAGCAGTTCTTC.

This clonotype turned up a few times. The junction departs from germline at one end; a sequencing error may be responsible. The chain has TRBV14 and TRBJ2-5; D is uncertain. Germline CDR1 and CDR2: SGHDN and FVKESK. The CDR3 spans 14 residues. This CDR3 is CASSRDTIQEPQYF. CDR3 in DNA: TGTGCCAGCAGCCGAGACACGATACAAGAGCCCCAGTACTTC.

This rearrangement joins TRBV6-1 to TRBJ2-5; 11 nucleotides agree with TRBD2. The CDR3 has 15 amino acids. Germline-derived CDR1 and CDR2 are MNHNS and SASEGT. V lost 5 bases to trimming and J lost 7 bases; unmatched junction nucleotides: 9. This CDR3 reads CASSTGTSGVRTQYF. In nucleotides, the CDR3 is TGTGCCAGCAGTACAGGGACTAGCGGAGTGAGGACCCAGTACTTC.

This clonotype appeared many times. The V call is TRBV6-2 or TRBV6-3, the J call TRBJ2-7, with TRBD1 identical over 10 bases. V lost 7 bases to trimming and J lost 3 bases; unmatched junction nucleotides: 3. The CDR3 is 13 residues long. Germline values: CDR1 MNHEY, CDR2 SVGEGT. CDR3 residues: CASTRDRGYEQYF. In DNA, the CDR3 is TGTGCCAGCACCCGGGACAGGGGCTACGAGCAGTACTTC.

This chain connects TRBV7-9 to TRBJ2-1; the D gene is possibly TRBD2 (6 bases). The CDR3 has 14 residues. Germline lookup yields CDR1 SEHNR and CDR2 FQNEAQ (reference sequence). The V gene lost 5 bases and the J gene lost 7 bases, with 15 bases spanning the gap. The CDR3 DNA follows: TGTGCCAGCAGCCTACGCCGGGAGATTAATGAGCAGTTCTTC. This encodes CASSLRREINEQFF.

This clonotype was observed at least ten times. This chain connects TRBV29-1 to TRBJ1-2; D uncertain. This CDR3 region has 13 residues. V lost 4 bases and J lost 1, with 10 bases in between. The V gene's germline CDR1 is SQVTM and CDR2 ANQGSEA. The CDR3 is CSVAGELNYGYTF. For the CDR3, the DNA is TGCAGCGTTGCAGGCGAGCTTAACTATGGCTACACCTTC.

This clonotype was seen more than once but under ten times. V gene TRBV5-1 combines with J gene TRBJ2-2; possibly TRBD1 for D (6 bases). V was trimmed by 0 bases and J by 4 bases, leaving 10 bases between them. CDR1 SGHRS and CDR2 YFSETQ come from the germline V gene. CDR3 length: 15 amino acids. The CDR3 region is CASSLEQGSTGELFF. The CDR3 DNA sequence: TGCGCCAGCAGCTTGGAGCAGGGGAGCACCGGGGAGCTGTTTTTT.

In this sample, this clonotype turned up a few times. The rearrangement joins TRBV3-1 to TRBJ2-7; possibly TRBD1 for D (5 bases). V lost 0 bases, J lost 3 bases, and 15 bases lay in between. Germline CDR1 and CDR2: LGHDT and YNNKEL (reference sequence). The CDR3 length is 16 residues. The DNA of the CDR3 is TGTGCCAGCAGCCAAGAGGGCAGTCGTAGGGGCTACGAGCAGTACTTC. Translated, it gives CASSQEGSRRGYEQYF.

This clonotype has a count of ten or more. This chain joins TRBV20-1 and TRBJ2-7; 7 positions match TRBD2. Germline CDR1 is DFQATT and CDR2 is SNEGSKA (reference sequence). The CDR3 spans 15 residues. V gave up 6 bases and J gave up 4 bases; unmatched junction bases: 15. CDR3 sequence reads: CSASPGLVKGYEQYF. The CDR3 bases are TGCAGTGCCTCCCCTGGACTAGTCAAGGGGTACGAGCAGTACTTC.

The chain carries TRBV5-1 and TRBJ2-2, with D unclear. The CDR3 sequence is 15 residues long. Per the germline V gene, CDR1 is SGHRS and CDR2 is YFSETQ. Trimming pared 2 bases from V and 5 bases from J, leaving 13 bases between. The CDR3 DNA follows: TGCGCCAGCAGCTTTGGGCAGCTTAGTACCGGGGAGCTGTTTTTT. Translating gives CASSFGQLSTGELFF.

Notes on this clonotype: Germline is not matched at one junction end, which may reflect a read error. The rearrangement links TRBV5-1 to TRBJ2-7, with D maybe TRBD1 (6 bases). The CDR3 extends over 14 amino acids. Germline V gene sequence: CDR1 SGHRS, CDR2 YFSETQ. DNA for the CDR3: TGCGCCAGCAGCATACAGGGAATGTCCTGCGAGCAGTACTTC. Its translation is CASSIQGMSCEQYF. Full variable domain (missing parts from reference TRBV5-1 and TRBJ2-7): KAGVTQTPRYLIKTRGQQVTLSCSPISGHRSVSWYQQTPGQGLQFLFEYFSETQRNKGNFPGRFSGRQFSNSRSEMNVSTLELGDSALYLCASSIQGMSCEQYFGPGTRLTVT.

At least ten counts were recorded for this clonotype. The chain is built from TRBV25-1 and TRBJ1-4, with TRBD1 matching 10 bases. CDR1 is MGHDK and CDR2 is SYGVNS in the germline V gene. This CDR3 contains 19 residues. Trimming cost V 3 bases and J 3 bases; bases outside gene matches: 13. The CDR3 DNA reads TGTGCCAGCAGTGATTACGGACAGGGGGGATCGGCTGCTAATGAAAAACTGTTTTTT. This codes for CASSDYGQGGSAANEKLFF. The full variable domain, rest sourced from reference TRBV25-1 and TRBJ1-4, is EADIYQTPRYLVIGTGKKITLECSQTMGHDKMYWYQQDPGMELHLIHYSYGVNSTEKGDLSSESTVSRIRTEHFPLTLESARPSHTSQYLCASSDYGQGGSAANEKLFFGSGTQLSVL.

This clonotype occurred a few times. The chain links TRBV4-2 to TRBJ2-1; the match to TRBD2 covers 15 bases. Germline V CDR1 and CDR2: LGHNA, YNFKEQ. V was pared by 4 bases and J by 9 bases, with 4 bases of the junction left unmatched. The CDR3 runs 15 residues. The CDR3 nucleotides are TGTGCCAGCAGCCCACGGACTAGCGGGGGGGCTGAGCAGTTCTTC. Its protein product is CASSPRTSGGAEQFF.